Sequencing of this T cell receptor beta chain was carried out in a study of T-cell reconstitution after alpha-beta-depleted transplantation in children. Study outcomes and limitations: Newly produced T cells mostly accounted for T-cell counts and diversity one year post-transplant. About two months after transplant, alpha-beta T cells reportedly came from several hundred expanded graft clones. Surviving recipient cells, namely T cells and thymic progenitors, were the source of high day-60 TCRbeta diversity in some patients.

Molecular barcoding with unique molecular identifiers was used for the TCRbeta library. Each CDR3 protein gets one entry after TCRdb re-called the PCR reads with MiXCR. In the table there are roughly 570,000 distinct CDR3 sequences, roughly 30% of which are singletons. In germline, CDR1 is MNHEY, CDR2 SMNVEV (reference sequence). V dropped 3 bases and J dropped 7; count of bases not matched to a gene: 5. The CDR3 length is 15 residues. As for this clonotype: Its antigen is unknown.

The specimen comprised PBMCs, sampled before TCRalphabeta/CD19-depleted stem cell transplant. This sequence originates from a boy younger than two with Wiskott-Aldrich syndrome, due to receive a stem cell transplant. V is TRBV27 and J is TRBJ1-6; TRBD1 matches at 8 bases. CDR3 bases: TGTGCCAGCAGTTTTACTCAGGGGGCGAATTCACCCCTCCACTTT. Protein sequence: CASSFTQGANSPLHF.